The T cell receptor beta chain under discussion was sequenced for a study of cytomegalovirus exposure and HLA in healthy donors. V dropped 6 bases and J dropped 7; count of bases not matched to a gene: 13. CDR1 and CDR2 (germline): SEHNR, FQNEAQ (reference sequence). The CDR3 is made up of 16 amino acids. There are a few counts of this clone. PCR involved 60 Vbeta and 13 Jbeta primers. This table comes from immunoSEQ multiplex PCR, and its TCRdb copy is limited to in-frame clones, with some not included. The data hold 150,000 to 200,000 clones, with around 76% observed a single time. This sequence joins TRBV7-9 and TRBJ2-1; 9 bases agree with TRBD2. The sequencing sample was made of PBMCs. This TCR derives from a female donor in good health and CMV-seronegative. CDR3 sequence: CASRRSGGRAGNEQFF. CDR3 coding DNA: TGTGCCAGCAGAAGAAGCGGCGGGAGGGCAGGGAATGAGCAGTTCTTC.